The rows below give T cell receptor beta chains drawn from one sample of a study of T-cell reconstitution after alpha-beta-depleted transplantation in children. One entry per CDR3 protein, called by TCRdb with MiXCR from the PCR reads. Among fewer than 550,000 distinct CDR3 sequences listed, about an eighth were seen once. The specimen was PBMCs, mostly from graft donor cells, collected 180 days after TCRalphabeta/CD19-depleted stem cell transplant. The receptor set was obtained from a female patient between 2 and 15 years old who had a stem cell transplant for aplastic anemia, so the T cells may come from the graft donor. The CDR3 runs from the conserved cysteine through the conserved F or W. A D gene is named only where the DNA matches it firmly. Where a row states a size, it is once, few, many or the class of an expanded clone; other rows omit it.

v_call,j_call,clone_size,d_call,cdr3_aa,cdr3_nt
TRBV20-1,TRBJ2-7,NA,TRBD2,CSALPRLAVQYF,TGCAGTGCCCTCCCCCGACTAGCGGTGCAGTACTTC
TRBV4-2,TRBJ2-4,NA,TRBD2,CASSQDIREDKNIQYF,TGTGCCAGCAGCCAAGATATCCGGGAGGACAAAAACATTCAGTACTTC
TRBV28,TRBJ1-3,few,NA,CASTRDSGNTIYF,TGTGCCAGCACAAGGGACTCTGGAAACACCATATATTTT
TRBV19,TRBJ2-1,NA,TRBD2,CASSIERGRYNEQFF,TGTGCCAGTAGTATTGAGCGGGGCCGATACAATGAGCAGTTCTTC
TRBV11-2,TRBJ2-1,few,NA,CASIPVLAAYTTYNEQFF,TGTGCCAGCATCCCAGTCCTGGCAGCGTATACAACCTACAATGAGCAGTTCTTC
TRBV7-2,TRBJ2-7,NA,TRBD2,CASSWDSGRVYEQYF,TGTGCCAGCAGCTGGGATAGCGGGAGGGTCTACGAGCAGTACTTC
TRBV20-1,TRBJ2-1,NA,NA,CSARDFDSLSYNEQFF,TGCAGTGCTAGGGATTTCGACTCTCTCTCCTACAATGAGCAGTTCTTC
TRBV29-1,TRBJ2-7,few,NA,CSVELLGRAPYEQYF,TGCAGCGTTGAGTTATTAGGGCGGGCTCCCTACGAGCAGTACTTC
TRBV19,TRBJ2-1,few,TRBD2,CASNGPLAGPYNEQFF,TGTGCCAGTAATGGGCCCTTAGCGGGACCGTACAATGAGCAGTTCTTC
TRBV20-1,TRBJ2-7,NA,NA,CSALQGGVGYEQYF,TGCAGTGCTTTACAGGGGGGGGTCGGCTACGAGCAGTACTTC
TRBV6-5,TRBJ2-1,few,TRBD2,CASSYSSGIAYNEQFF,TGTGCCAGCAGTTATTCTAGCGGGATAGCCTACAATGAGCAGTTCTTC
TRBV5-1,TRBJ2-3,NA,NA,CASSSFWNGYSTDTQYF,TGCGCCAGCAGCTCTTTTTGGAACGGGTACAGCACAGATACGCAGTATTTT
TRBV15,TRBJ1-2,NA,NA,CATRRPGQGVYGYTF,TGTGCCACCAGGCGCCCGGGGCAGGGTGTTTATGGCTACACCTTC
TRBV6-2/TRBV6-3,TRBJ2-5,NA,NA,CASSHVVADPSETQYF,TGTGCCAGCAGTCACGTTGTGGCAGATCCTTCGGAGACCCAGTACTTC
TRBV6-5,TRBJ1-4,NA,NA,CACQANEKLFF,TGTGCCTGTCAGGCTAATGAAAAACTGTTTTTT
TRBV24-1,TRBJ1-1,NA,NA,CATRFGGGTEAFF,TGTGCCACCAGGTTTGGAGGGGGCACTGAAGCTTTCTTT
TRBV27,TRBJ2-1,many,NA,CASSLLAWTYNEQFF,TGTGCCAGCAGTTTACTAGCGTGGACCTACAATGAGCAGTTCTTC
TRBV5-1,TRBJ1-2,few,NA,CASSLLEVDYGYTF,TGCGCCAGCAGCTTGCTGGAAGTGGACTATGGCTACACCTTC
TRBV18,TRBJ2-2,few,NA,CASSPPSSRGTGELFF,TGTGCCAGCTCACCACCGTCTAGCAGGGGTACCGGGGAGCTGTTTTTT
TRBV29-1,TRBJ2-1,few,NA,CSVEDANPQGKFF,TGCAGCGTTGAAGATGCAAACCCCCAGGGAAAGTTCTTC
TRBV28,TRBJ1-1,NA,NA,CASSPGRTPMNTEAFF,TGTGCCAGCAGTCCCGGCAGGACACCCATGAACACTGAAGCTTTCTTT
TRBV5-1,TRBJ2-1,many,TRBD2,CASSPPGGPYNEQFF,TGCGCCAGCAGCCCTCCGGGAGGGCCCTACAATGAGCAGTTCTTC
TRBV6-2/TRBV6-3,TRBJ1-1,many,NA,CASSLNRVLEAFF,TGTGCCAGCAGTTTGAACAGGGTCCTGGAAGCTTTCTTT
TRBV19,TRBJ1-1,NA,NA,CASSAQWVGTEAFF,TGTGCCAGTAGTGCGCAGTGGGTCGGGACTGAAGCTTTCTTT
TRBV28,TRBJ2-2,NA,TRBD1,CASSPTAFRDRVVANTGELFF,TGTGCCAGCAGTCCCACCGCCTTCCGGGACAGGGTAGTCGCGAACACCGGGGAGCTGTTTTTT
TRBV7-2,TRBJ2-1,few,TRBD2,CASSPQGLAAYNEQFF,TGTGCCAGCAGCCCCCAGGGACTAGCGGCCTACAATGAGCAGTTCTTC